The TCR beta chain described here comes from a study of control samples from healthy donors and cancer patients. Assay used: immunoSEQ multiplex PCR; TCRdb lists only in-frame clones, some missing. The sample carries 140,000 to 150,000 clones, 89% recorded once. As for this clone: A read error may produce the germline difference seen at one junction end.

The CDR3 spans 14 residues. Germline V CDR1 and CDR2: GTSNPN, SVGIG (reference sequence). The V and J genes are TRBV30 and TRBJ1-5; the D gene is possibly TRBD1 (6 bases). The TCR was taken from a man younger than 40 in good health. The specimen sequenced was blood. CDR3 residues: CASSGGGPGQPQHF. The CDR3 DNA follows: TGTGCCTCGAGTGGCGGGGGCCCGGGGCAGCCCCAGCATTTT.